Reported below is one T cell receptor (beta chain). Germline V lookup: CDR1 SEHNR, CDR2 FQNEAQ (reference sequence). Trimming took 4 bases from V and 8 from J; bases not matched to a gene: 9. The CDR3 has 15 amino acids. Generated by immunoSEQ multiplex PCR, the TCRdb table keeps only in-frame clones and is missing some. The sample records 350,000 to 450,000 clones, approximately 90% being singletons. The sample comes from a study of blood T cell repertoires in COVID-19. Study-wide context: Collection of acute and convalescent COVID-19 samples took place in the United States, Italy and Spain.

The chain is built from TRBV7-9 and TRBJ2-1; 9 bases fit TRBD2. The sample taken for sequencing was PBMCs or T cells enriched from blood (not recorded which). This TCR derives from a man aged 30 to 39 who had recovered from COVID-19. CDR3 region: CASSSLGLAGDEQFF. The DNA for the CDR3 is TGTGCCAGCAGCTCACTGGGACTAGCTGGGGATGAGCAGTTCTTC. Supplemented by reference TRBV7-9 and TRBJ2-1, the full variable domain reads DTGVSQNPRHKITKRGQNVTFRCDPISEHNRLYWYRQTLGQGPEFLTYFQNEAQLEKSRLLSDRFSAERPKGSFSTLEIQRTEQGDSAMYLCASSSLGLAGDEQFFGPGTRLTVL.